The T cell receptor (beta chain) described here comes from a study of blood T cell repertoires in COVID-19. V trimming: 0 bases; J trimming: 0 bases; junction bases outside the gene matches: 7. The CDR3 length is 18 residues. From germline, CDR1 is LGHNA and CDR2 YNFKEQ. Using immunoSEQ multiplex PCR, the repertoire was profiled, and TCRdb retains in-frame clones only, with some absent. Of around 180,000 clones listed, under 85% were seen once; the top ten hold roughly 12%. The specimen sequenced was PBMCs or T cells enriched from blood (not recorded which). The gene calls are TRBV4-2 and TRBJ2-3, with 9 nucleotides matching TRBD2. This sequence originates from a middle-aged man who had recovered from COVID-19. CDR3 amino acids: CASSQETGLASSTDTQYF. The CDR3 DNA reads TGTGCCAGCAGCCAAGAAACCGGACTAGCGTCTAGCACAGATACGCAGTATTTT.